The table lists the clone carrying this TCR beta chain with a few counts. This record belongs to a study of blood T cell repertoires in COVID-19. Looking at the study overall: From the United States, Italy and Spain came samples of acute and convalescent COVID-19. In each case, the material was cDNA or gDNA derived from T cells, B-cell-depleted T cells, or PBMCs.

As processed by the authors: Scientists estimated how many nucleated cells there were by amplifying reference gene primers. TCRdb keeps only in-frame clones here, not all; method: immunoSEQ multiplex PCR. Clonal size and the V and J genes are those of that table, whereas D and trimming came from the DNA. The data contain tens of thousands of clones, around nine tenths of them singletons. Looked up from germline, CDR1 is MNHEY and CDR2 is SMNVEV (reference sequence). V lost 8 bases and J 4 bases, leaving 10 bases between the germline ends. The CDR3 loop spans 12 amino acids. This receptor was identified in a man aged 55 to 70 with acute or convalescent COVID-19. The genes are TRBV27 and TRBJ2-3; D perhaps matches TRBD1 (7 bases). Sequenced material: peripheral blood. CDR3 region: CASQGGPDTQYF. In nucleotides, the CDR3 is TGTGCCAGCCAGGGGGGCCCAGATACGCAGTATTTT.